These 28 T cell receptor beta chains came from one sample sequenced in a study of blood T cell repertoires in COVID-19. The data were produced by immunoSEQ multiplex PCR, yet TCRdb's version contains in-frame clones alone and is incomplete. This sample has 90,000 to 120,000 clones; around nine tenths occur once, and the top ten carry 1% to 1.5%. The sample comprised peripheral blood. The receptors were gathered from a woman younger than 45 with acute or convalescent COVID-19.

This chain connects TRBV27 to TRBJ2-1, with D possibly being TRBD2 (6 bases). Trimming shortened V by 8 bases and J by 6 bases, and 14 bases separated the two germline ends. The CDR3 spans 13 residues. Germline V gene lookup returns CDR1 MNHEY and CDR2 SMNVEV (reference sequence). CDR3: CASGSGGFNEQFF. The CDR3 nucleotides are TGTGCCAGCGGTTCCGGAGGGTTCAATGAGCAGTTCTTC.

J is TRBJ1-5 and V is TRBV3-1 (or the pseudogene TRBV3-2), with 10 bases lining up with TRBD1. V lost 2 bases and J lost 1; bases outside the gene matches: 11. The length of the CDR3 is 19 residues. The V gene's germline CDR1 is LGHDT and CDR2 YNNKEL (reference sequence). The CDR3 spells CASSQHRDRGSFSNQPQHF. CDR3 bases: TGTGCCAGCAGCCAACACCGGGACAGGGGATCTTTCAGCAATCAGCCCCAGCATTTT.

CDR3 sequence reads: CASSYWTGQETQYF. The CDR3 coding sequence is TGTGCCAGCAGTTACTGGACAGGGCAAGAGACCCAGTACTTC. This sequence joins TRBV6-5 and TRBJ2-5, with TRBD1 matching 8 bases. After removal of 1 base from V and 2 bases from J, the junction contained 0 bases not matched to a gene. CDR3 length equals 14 residues. Germline loops: CDR1 MNHEY, CDR2 SVGAGI.

The V and J genes are TRBV27 and TRBJ2-2, with D tentatively TRBD2 (6 bases). The germline gives CDR1 MNHEY, CDR2 SMNVEV (reference sequence). Trimming removed 7 bases at V and 2 bases at J, with 11 bases between. The length of the CDR3 is 14 residues. DNA for the CDR3: TGTGCCAGCACCTGGACTATCAACACCGGGGAGCTGTTTTTT. It specifies CASTWTINTGELFF.

This chain connects TRBV11-2 to TRBJ1-6; D is unclear. CDR1 is SGHAT and CDR2 is FQNNGV in the germline V gene. The CDR3 sequence is 15 residues long. V gave up 5 bases and J gave up 0 bases, with 8 bases separating them. The chain's CDR3 is CASSLRGSYNSPLHF. The CDR3 nucleotides are TGTGCCAGCAGCCTGAGAGGCTCCTATAATTCACCCCTCCACTTT.

This chain joins TRBV12-3 or TRBV12-4 and TRBJ1-4; D possibly corresponds to TRBD1 (5 bases). V was trimmed by 3 bases and J by 6 bases, leaving 8 bases between them. The CDR3 runs to 13 residues. For the CDR3, the DNA is TGTGCCAGCAGTTTGGCAGGGTATGAAAAACTGTTTTTT. Translated, it gives CASSLAGYEKLFF.

The genes are TRBV6-6 and TRBJ1-2, with D hard to call. CDR1 MNHNY and CDR2 SVGAGI come from the germline V gene (reference sequence). V lost 0 bases and J lost 4, with 15 bases in between. This CDR3 spans 16 amino acids. The CDR3 here is CASSYSNGLRGYGYTF. CDR3 coding DNA: TGTGCCAGCAGTTACTCGAACGGACTTCGGGGCTATGGCTACACCTTC.

The gene calls are TRBV5-6 and TRBJ2-5, with D perhaps TRBD2 (6 bases). Trimming stripped 5 bases from V and 0 bases from J, with 14 bases between. CDR1 SGHDT and CDR2 YYEEEE come from the germline V gene. This CDR3 comprises 15 residues. CDR3 sequence: CASRFYRDYQETQYF. The CDR3 DNA reads as TGTGCCAGCAGATTCTACCGGGACTACCAAGAGACCCAGTACTTC.

The chain carries TRBV19 and TRBJ2-1, with 12 nucleotides matching TRBD2. Trimming at V came to 5 bases and at J to 0 bases, leaving 8 bases not matched to a gene. The CDR3 is made up of 18 amino acids. The germline gives CDR1 LNHDA, CDR2 SQIVND (reference sequence). The CDR3 DNA reads TGTGCCAGTAGTGCCACCGGGACTAGCGGGCTCTCCTACAATGAGCAGTTCTTC. As protein: CASSATGTSGLSYNEQFF.

This chain links TRBV30 with TRBJ2-3, with D possibly being TRBD2 (7 bases). V was clipped by 3 bases and J by 1 base, with 17 bases between them. The CDR3 runs to 16 residues. Germline V gives CDR1 GTSNPN, CDR2 SVGIG (reference sequence). CDR3 DNA sequence: TGTGCCTGGAGGGTGGGGGGGCACGGCGGCACAGATACGCAGTATTTT. It codes for CAWRVGGHGGTDTQYF.

This sequence joins TRBV27 and TRBJ2-1, with 8 bases identical to TRBD2. CDR3 size: 18 residues. With V trimmed by 5 bases and J by 9 bases, 21 bases remained unmatched. Germline loops: CDR1 MNHEY, CDR2 SMNVEV (reference sequence). The CDR3 spells CASSKTPPLGREHGEQFF. CDR3 in DNA: TGTGCCAGCAGTAAGACGCCCCCTCTCGGGAGGGAACATGGTGAGCAGTTCTTC.

The genes are TRBV18 and TRBJ2-7; possible D gene TRBD2, 7 bases. Trimming removed 4 bases at V and 5 bases at J, with 18 bases between. CDR3 length equals 15 residues. Germline CDR1 and CDR2: KGHSH and LQKENI. The CDR3 here is CASSLRSGGLDEQYF. In nucleotides, the CDR3 is TGTGCCAGCTCACTTCGATCGGGGGGCCTCGACGAGCAGTACTTC.

This sequence joins TRBV5-1 and TRBJ1-1; tentatively, D is TRBD1 (5 bases). The V gene lost 4 bases and the J gene lost 1 base, with 8 bases spanning the gap. Germline values: CDR1 SGHRS, CDR2 YFSETQ. The CDR3 totals 13 residues. The CDR3 loop reads CASSAGPNTEAFF. DNA of the CDR3: TGCGCCAGCAGCGCGGGACCGAACACTGAAGCTTTCTTT.

Here the CDR3 DNA reads TGTGCCAGCAGTTACAGGGGACAGGGATACAATGAGCAGTTCTTC. It codes for CASSYRGQGYNEQFF. The V gene is TRBV6-5, the J gene TRBJ2-1; 9 nucleotides line up with TRBD1. The trim removed 2 bases at V and 4 bases at J, leaving 3 bases unmatched. Per germline, CDR1 MNHEY and CDR2 SVGAGI. The CDR3 length is 15 residues.

This clone was observed a few times. This chain joins TRBV27 and TRBJ2-3, with TRBD2 matching over 14 bases. The germline V gene encodes CDR1 MNHEY and CDR2 SMNVEV (reference sequence). The CDR3 sequence is 19 residues long. Unmatched junction bases numbered 5, after V lost 0 bases and J lost 0 bases. The CDR3, as DNA: TGTGCCAGCAGTTTATCTCGACTAGCGGGAGGGCCGAGCACAGATACGCAGTATTTT. Translation: CASSLSRLAGGPSTDTQYF.

This chain connects TRBV19 to TRBJ2-1, with D tentatively TRBD1 (5 bases). The V end lost 7 bases, the J end lost 5 bases, and 12 bases lay between the germline ends. The CDR3 length is 13 residues. The germline gives CDR1 LNHDA, CDR2 SQIVND (reference sequence). This chain's CDR3 is CASIGVIDNEQFF. The CDR3 DNA reads as TGTGCCAGTATAGGGGTTATCGACAATGAGCAGTTCTTC.

The V gene is TRBV3-1 (or the pseudogene TRBV3-2), the J gene TRBJ1-2; 7 nucleotides match TRBD1. V lost 3 bases and J lost 7; bases outside the gene matches: 5. This CDR3 spans 13 amino acids. From germline, CDR1 is LGHDT and CDR2 YNNKEL (reference sequence). This chain's CDR3 is CASSHHRGGGYTF. DNA of the CDR3: TGTGCCAGCAGCCACCACAGGGGAGGTGGCTACACCTTC.

The chain is built from TRBV4-3 and TRBJ2-1, with 8 bases fitting TRBD2. V trimming: 0 bases; J trimming: 15 bases; junction bases outside the gene matches: 13. This CDR3 is built from 15 residues. The germline gives CDR1 LGHNA, CDR2 YSLEER. The CDR3 loop is CASSQDPAGARYLFF. CDR3 bases: TGCGCCAGCAGCCAAGACCCAGCGGGAGCACGCTATCTGTTCTTC.

This sequence joins TRBV28 and TRBJ1-2; D is ambiguous. CDR3 size: 14 residues. Per the germline V gene, CDR1 is MDHEN and CDR2 is SYDVKM. V lost 2 bases, J lost 2 bases, and 9 bases lay in between. The CDR3 is CASSLERRNYGYTF. For the CDR3, the DNA is TGTGCCAGCAGTTTAGAGCGGAGAAACTATGGCTACACCTTC.

This chain links TRBV3-1 (or the pseudogene TRBV3-2) with TRBJ2-1; a weak D match, TRBD1 (5 bases). The V gene's germline CDR1 is LGHDT and CDR2 YNNKEL (reference sequence). The CDR3 is made up of 13 amino acids. Trimming took 5 bases from V and 5 from J, leaving 10 bases between them. This chain's CDR3 is CASSKGWDNEQFF. CDR3 in DNA: TGTGCCAGCAGCAAGGGGTGGGACAATGAGCAGTTCTTC.

The chain has TRBV15 and TRBJ2-5; TRBD1 agrees at 10 bases. The junction had 7 bases not matched to a gene; V was cut back by 5 bases and J by 4 bases. In germline, CDR1 is LNHNV, CDR2 YYDKDF (reference sequence). The CDR3 has 15 amino acids. DNA of the CDR3: TGTGCCACCAGCGCCCGACAGGGGGCAGCAGAGACCCAGTACTTC. Residues: CATSARQGAAETQYF.

V is TRBV29-1 and J is TRBJ1-1; TRBD1 aligns across 7 bases. Germline lookup yields CDR1 SQVTM and CDR2 ANQGSEA. J lost 3 bases, V lost 4 bases, and 5 bases had no gene match. The CDR3 spans 13 residues. The CDR3 loop is CSVAGDSDTEAFF. In nucleotides, the CDR3 is TGCAGCGTTGCAGGGGACAGCGACACTGAAGCTTTCTTT.

J is TRBJ2-5 and V is TRBV7-2; 9 bases agree with TRBD1. The J segment lost 4 bases and the V segment lost 6 bases, leaving 6 bases of the junction unmatched. CDR1 is SGHTA, CDR2 FQGNSA, per germline. The CDR3 is 14 residues long. The CDR3 loop is CASRTTGGLETQYF. In DNA form, the CDR3 reads TGTGCCAGCAGAACAACAGGGGGCTTAGAGACCCAGTACTTC.

This chain links TRBV19 with TRBJ2-5; the D is unclear. CDR1 LNHDA and CDR2 SQIVND come from the germline V gene (reference sequence). CDR3 length equals 13 residues. The V gene lost 4 bases and the J gene lost 2 bases, with 8 bases spanning the gap. As DNA, the CDR3 is TGTGCCAGTAGTAGGCAGTTTCAAGAGACCCAGTACTTC. Its protein is CASSRQFQETQYF. The full variable domain, with the rest looked up from reference TRBV19 and TRBJ2-5, is DGGITQSPKYLFRKEGQNVTLSCEQNLNHDAMYWYRQDPGQGLRLIYYSQIVNDFQKGDIAEGYSVSREKKESFPLTVTSAQKNPTAFYLCASSRQFQETQYFGPGTRLLVL.

The rearrangement uses TRBV6-1 and TRBJ1-2; tentative D call: TRBD1 (5 bases). This CDR3 contains 13 residues. V was cut by 7 bases and J by 2 bases, with 11 bases left in between. Germline V gene lookup returns CDR1 MNHNS and CDR2 SASEGT. CDR3 amino acids: CASNWGVNYGYTF. CDR3 DNA: TGTGCCAGCAACTGGGGGGTGAACTATGGCTACACCTTC.

The J gene is TRBJ2-7, the V gene TRBV21-1; TRBD1, the table's D call, was not compared with the DNA. TRBV21-1 is termed a pseudogene. CDR3 length: 12 residues. The CDR3 coding sequence is TGTGCCAGCAGGGCAATTTCCTACGAGCAGTACTTC. Its translation is CASRAISYEQYF.

CDR3: CASSTLTGTAGNTIYF. Here the CDR3 DNA reads TGTGCCAGTAGTACCTTAACCGGGACAGCCGGAAACACCATATATTTT. The rearrangement joins TRBV19 to TRBJ1-3; 7 bases are shared with TRBD1. V was clipped by 4 bases and J by 4 bases; unmatched bases: 10. This CDR3 is built from 16 residues. Germline assignment: CDR1 LNHDA and CDR2 SQIVND (reference sequence).

V usage is TRBV6-5 and J usage is TRBJ1-1; the D gene is possibly TRBD1 (5 bases). The V gene's germline CDR1 is MNHEY and CDR2 SVGAGI. This CDR3 has 15 amino acids. The germline V and J ends were trimmed by 7 bases and 6 bases, with 21 bases remaining between them. The DNA of the CDR3 is TGTGCCAGCAATTCGCAAGGGGCGGTTTTCCCTGAAGCTTTCTTT. Protein: CASNSQGAVFPEAFF.